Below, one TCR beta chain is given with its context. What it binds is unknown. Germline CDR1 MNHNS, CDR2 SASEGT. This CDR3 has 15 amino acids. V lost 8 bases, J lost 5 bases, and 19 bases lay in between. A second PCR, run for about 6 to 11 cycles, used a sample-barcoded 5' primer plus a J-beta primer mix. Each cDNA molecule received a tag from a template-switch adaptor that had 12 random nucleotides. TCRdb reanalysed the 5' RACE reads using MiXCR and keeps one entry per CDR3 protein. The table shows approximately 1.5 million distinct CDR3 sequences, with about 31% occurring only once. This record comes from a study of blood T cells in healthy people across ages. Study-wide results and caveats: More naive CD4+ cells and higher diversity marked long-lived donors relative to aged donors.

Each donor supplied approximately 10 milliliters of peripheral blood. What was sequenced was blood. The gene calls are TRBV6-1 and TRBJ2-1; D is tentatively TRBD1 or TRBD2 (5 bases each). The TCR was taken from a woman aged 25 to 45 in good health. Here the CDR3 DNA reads TGTGCCAGCCAGGGAGCAGCCCAGAGAAACAATGAGCAGTTCTTC. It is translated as CASQGAAQRNNEQFF.